Each of the 12 T cell receptor beta chains below was sequenced from the same sample in a study of blood T cell repertoires in COVID-19. The assay was immunoSEQ multiplex PCR, and TCRdb's table has in-frame clones only and misses some. The data show 200,000 to 250,000 clones, with 65% to 90% seen just once and approximately 9% held by the top ten. The sequenced sample consisted of PBMCs or T cells enriched from blood (not recorded which). The receptors stem from a woman aged 50 to 60 with acute COVID-19.

The genes are TRBV7-2 and TRBJ1-4; D uncertain. Germline-derived CDR1 and CDR2 are SGHTA and FQGNSA. CDR3 length: 16 amino acids. Trimming removed 5 bases from V and 6 bases from J, with 19 bases in between. The CDR3 nucleotides are TGTGCCAGCAGCGGAAGACGACTAAGCGGGGATGAAAAACTGTTTTTT. This gives the protein CASSGRRLSGDEKLFF.

J is TRBJ2-7 and V is TRBV7-6, with 11 bases matching TRBD1. After removal of 3 bases from V and 13 bases from J, the junction contained 14 bases not matched to a gene. Germline lookup yields CDR1 SGHVS and CDR2 FNYEAQ. The CDR3 loop spans 15 amino acids. In DNA, the CDR3 is TGTGCCAGCAGCTTCGGGACAGGGGGATACTACGAGAGTTACTTC. This translates into CASSFGTGGYYESYF.

This clone was seen a single time. V and J are TRBV11-3 and TRBJ2-4; 8 nucleotides align to TRBD2. Germline assignment: CDR1 SGHNT and CDR2 YENEEA. This CDR3 contains 16 residues. J gave up 0 bases and V 8 bases, and 9 bases lay outside the gene matches. The CDR3 spells CASGERGFVAKNIQYF. DNA for the CDR3: TGTGCCAGCGGGGAGCGGGGGTTCGTAGCCAAAAACATTCAGTACTTC.

As for this clone: This sample also contains other DNA sequences that code for the same CDR3. The rearrangement links TRBV19 to TRBJ2-5, with D possibly TRBD1 on 6 matching bases. Trimming cost V 6 bases and J 1 base, with 12 bases left between them. The CDR3 loop spans 14 amino acids. Germline loops: CDR1 LNHDA, CDR2 SQIVND (reference sequence). The DNA for the CDR3 is TGTGCCAGTAGCACAGGGATATTCCAAGAGACCCAGTACTTC. It translates to CASSTGIFQETQYF.

This clone appeared a few times. The J gene is TRBJ1-1, the V gene TRBV3-1 (or the pseudogene TRBV3-2); D possibly corresponds to TRBD1 (5 bases). In germline, CDR1 is LGHDT, CDR2 YNNKEL (reference sequence). The V end was cut by 1 base, the J end by 4 bases, with 10 bases between. The CDR3 consists of 14 residues. The CDR3 region is CASSQAFGGTEAFF. The CDR3 nucleotides read TGTGCCAGCAGCCAAGCCTTCGGGGGCACTGAAGCTTTCTTT.

This clone was found a few times. This chain links TRBV28 with TRBJ1-5; TRBD1 is a possible D gene (6 bases). The CDR3 length is 12 residues. The ends were cut back, 10 bases at V and 5 bases at J, with 12 bases in the middle. Germline V gives CDR1 MDHEN, CDR2 SYDVKM. The CDR3 nucleotides are TGTGCCACGACAGGAACACATCAGCCCCAGCATTTT. Amino acids: CATTGTHQPQHF.

The chain recombines TRBV19 with TRBJ1-1; D may be TRBD1 (5 bases). The CDR3 consists of 15 residues. Trimming cost V 5 bases and J 1 base, with 14 bases left between them. Germline V lookup: CDR1 LNHDA, CDR2 SQIVND (reference sequence). CDR3 sequence reads: CASSPSGTGNTEAFF. The DNA of the CDR3 is TGTGCCAGTAGTCCTTCCGGGACTGGGAACACTGAAGCTTTCTTT. Full variable domain (rest looked up from reference TRBV19 and TRBJ1-1): DGGITQSPKYLFRKEGQNVTLSCEQNLNHDAMYWYRQDPGQGLRLIYYSQIVNDFQKGDIAEGYSVSREKKESFPLTVTSAQKNPTAFYLCASSPSGTGNTEAFFGQGTRLTVV.

The sample holds a few counts of this clone. CDR3 residues: CASSIIAPGLDSIQYF. DNA of the CDR3: TGTGCCAGTAGTATAATAGCGCCGGGACTAGACTCCATTCAGTACTTC. This chain connects TRBV19 to TRBJ2-4, with 8 bases lining up with TRBD2. Losses at the gene ends were 2 bases for V and 9 bases for J; bases not matched to a gene: 12. From germline, CDR1 is LNHDA and CDR2 SQIVND (reference sequence). CDR3 length equals 16 residues.

The chain joins TRBV27 to TRBJ2-3, with TRBD1 as a possible D gene (5 bases). Germline CDR1 MNHEY, CDR2 SMNVEV (reference sequence). The CDR3 is made up of 14 amino acids. Trimming removed 2 bases from V and 6 bases from J, with 12 bases in between. CDR3 protein: CASSLDQGRDTQYF. CDR3 DNA sequence: TGTGCCAGCAGTTTAGACCAGGGAAGGGATACGCAGTATTTT.

The chain is built from TRBV18 and TRBJ2-5; a weak D match, TRBD2 (5 bases). The CDR3 has 15 residues. V dropped 0 bases and J dropped 2 bases, with 10 bases sitting between them. In germline, CDR1 is KGHSH, CDR2 LQKENI. The CDR3 sequence is CASSPPMRVQETQYF. The CDR3 coding sequence is TGTGCCAGCTCACCACCTATGAGGGTACAAGAGACCCAGTACTTC.

This chain uses TRBV6-5 with TRBJ1-5, with TRBD1 matching over 9 bases. With V trimmed by 5 bases and J by 7 bases, 9 bases remained unmatched. In germline, CDR1 is MNHEY, CDR2 SVGAGI. This CDR3 region has 15 residues. The CDR3 spells CASSQTGGVGQPQHF. The CDR3 DNA reads as TGTGCCAGCAGTCAAACAGGGGGCGTGGGCCAGCCCCAGCATTTT.

The chain carries TRBV2 and TRBJ2-3, with 7 bases that match TRBD2. Germline values: CDR1 SNHLY, CDR2 FYNNEI. Losses at the gene ends were 8 bases for V and 5 bases for J; bases not matched to a gene: 7. The length of the CDR3 is 13 residues. The CDR3, as DNA: TGTGCCAGCCGTCCCGGGGGGAGAGATACGCAGTATTTT. This gives the protein CASRPGGRDTQYF.